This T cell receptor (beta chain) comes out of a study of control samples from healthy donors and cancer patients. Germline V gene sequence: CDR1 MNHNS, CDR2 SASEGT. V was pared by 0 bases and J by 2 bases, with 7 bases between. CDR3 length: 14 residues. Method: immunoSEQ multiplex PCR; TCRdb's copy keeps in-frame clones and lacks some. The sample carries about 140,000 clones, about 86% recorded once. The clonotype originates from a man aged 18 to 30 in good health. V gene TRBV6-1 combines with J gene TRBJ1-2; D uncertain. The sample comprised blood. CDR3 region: CASSEAPGNYGYTF. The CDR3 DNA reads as TGTGCCAGCAGTGAAGCCCCCGGGAACTATGGCTACACCTTC.